The 15 T cell receptor beta chains given below trace back to one sample, sequenced in a study of blood T cell repertoires in COVID-19. Sequencing was performed with immunoSEQ multiplex PCR; in TCRdb, only in-frame clones are kept and a portion is missing. The top ten hold around 6.7% of the sample, which has about 110,000 clones, 84% seen once. Source material: peripheral blood. The origin of the receptors is a woman aged 45-59 years with acute or convalescent COVID-19.

The V and J genes are TRBV6-1 and TRBJ1-3; D gene ambiguous. V shed 0 bases and J shed 0 bases, with 15 bases lying between them. The CDR3 runs to 18 residues. Germline loops: CDR1 MNHNS, CDR2 SASEGT. The DNA for the CDR3 is TGTGCCAGCAGTGAAGCTGCCCGGTCCCTGATCTCTGGAAACACCATATATTTT. Amino acids: CASSEAARSLISGNTIYF.

The V and J genes are TRBV7-2 and TRBJ1-2; a weak D match, TRBD1 (6 bases). Looked up from germline, CDR1 is SGHTA and CDR2 is FQGNSA. The V end was cut by 6 bases, the J end by 4 bases, with 9 bases between. The length of the CDR3 is 12 residues. The CDR3 DNA follows: TGTGCCAGCAGTGTACAGGGCTATGGCTACACCTTC. Residues: CASSVQGYGYTF.

The chain combines TRBV7-8 with TRBJ1-3; D gene uncertain. The CDR3 is made up of 13 amino acids. Germline values: CDR1 SGHVS, CDR2 FQNEAQ. The V and J ends lost 6 bases and 4 bases respectively, with 10 bases between them. The CDR3 nucleotides are TGTGCCAGCAGGGAGTCGCCCGGAAACACCATATATTTT. The encoded protein is CASRESPGNTIYF.

This chain links TRBV9 with TRBJ1-2; D possibly corresponds to TRBD1 (6 bases). The CDR3 is 14 amino acids. Trimming took off 4 bases at V and 4 bases at J, with 14 bases between the two ends. The germline V gene has CDR1 SGDLS and CDR2 YYNGEE. CDR3 DNA sequence: TGTGCCAGCAGCCCATTTCGGGACACCTATGGCTACACCTTC. This codes for CASSPFRDTYGYTF.

The chain has TRBV10-3 and TRBJ1-4; 7 bases match TRBD1. CDR1 and CDR2 from the germline V gene are ENHRY and SYGVKD. The V and J ends lost 3 bases and 1 base, in that order; junction bases with no gene match: 2. The CDR3 has 15 amino acids. CDR3 sequence reads: CAISDYRGTNEKLFF. DNA of the CDR3: TGTGCCATCAGTGACTACAGGGGAACTAATGAAAAACTGTTTTTT.

In its sample, this clone was seen once. The chain carries TRBV5-1 and TRBJ1-1, with TRBD1 as a possible D gene (5 bases). Trimming removed 2 bases at V and 3 bases at J, with 11 bases between. This CDR3 contains 14 residues. Germline V gene lookup returns CDR1 SGHRS and CDR2 YFSETQ. CDR3 nucleotides: TGCGCCAGCAGCTTACAGTGGGGGGACACTGAAGCTTTCTTT. This codes for CASSLQWGDTEAFF. Full variable domain (outside the CDR3, taken from reference TRBV5-1 and TRBJ1-1): KAGVTQTPRYLIKTRGQQVTLSCSPISGHRSVSWYQQTPGQGLQFLFEYFSETQRNKGNFPGRFSGRQFSNSRSEMNVSTLELGDSALYLCASSLQWGDTEAFFGQGTRLTVV.

The chain links TRBV25-1 to TRBJ1-1, with 7 bases matching TRBD1. The CDR3 contains 14 residues. CDR1 and CDR2 (germline): MGHDK, SYGVNS. Losses at the gene ends were 1 base for V and 7 bases for J; bases not matched to a gene: 6. This CDR3 is CASSELGGSFEAFF. The CDR3 region has the DNA TGTGCCAGCAGTGAATTAGGGGGCAGCTTTGAAGCTTTCTTT.

The table lists this clone with a few counts. V gene TRBV5-1 combines with J gene TRBJ1-5; the D gene is possibly TRBD1 (5 bases). Trimming pared 4 bases from V and 4 bases from J, leaving 9 bases between. This CDR3 spans 13 amino acids. Germline values: CDR1 SGHRS, CDR2 YFSETQ. CDR3 sequence: CASSIRENQPQHF. The CDR3 coding sequence is TGCGCCAGCAGCATCAGGGAAAATCAGCCCCAGCATTTT.

The chain links TRBV5-1 to TRBJ2-1; 14 nucleotides line up with TRBD2. The J segment lost 8 bases and the V segment lost 3 bases, leaving 1 base of the junction unmatched. The germline V gene encodes CDR1 SGHRS and CDR2 YFSETQ. This CDR3 comprises 14 residues. Here the CDR3 DNA reads TGCGCCAGCAGCTCGGGACTAGCGGGGGATGAGCAGTTCTTC. This gives the protein CASSSGLAGDEQFF.

The rearrangement uses TRBV11-2 and TRBJ1-1, with 9 bases matching TRBD1. V shed 5 bases, J shed 3 bases, and the junction held 13 bases outside the gene matches. The CDR3 has 17 amino acids. In germline, CDR1 is SGHAT, CDR2 FQNNGV. The CDR3 protein is CASSNPRGDRAHTEAFF. The DNA for the CDR3 is TGTGCCAGCAGCAACCCACGCGGGGACAGGGCGCACACTGAAGCTTTCTTT.

V usage is TRBV9 and J usage is TRBJ2-7; the match to TRBD2 covers 8 bases. V trimming: 3 bases; J trimming: 5 bases; junction bases outside the gene matches: 13. The CDR3 covers 16 residues. Per the germline V gene, CDR1 is SGDLS and CDR2 is YYNGEE. The CDR3 sequence: CASSGPLGRGANEQYF. CDR3 in DNA: TGTGCCAGCAGCGGGCCCCTAGGGCGGGGGGCGAACGAGCAGTACTTC.

The chain combines TRBV11-2 with TRBJ1-2; D unclear. The V and J ends lost 0 bases and 8 bases respectively, with 13 bases between them. Germline V gives CDR1 SGHAT, CDR2 FQNNGV. This CDR3 is 14 amino acids long. The CDR3 region is CASSLDLLVSGYTF. CDR3 in DNA: TGTGCCAGCAGCTTAGATTTATTAGTATCCGGCTACACCTTC. The complete variable domain, with remaining parts taken from reference TRBV11-2 and TRBJ1-2, reads EAGVAQSPRYKIIEKRQSVAFWCNPISGHATLYWYQQILGQGPKLLIQFQNNGVVDDSQLPKDRFSAERLKGVDSTLKIQPAKLEDSAVYLCASSLDLLVSGYTFGSGTRLTVV.

This chain connects TRBV5-1 to TRBJ1-1; 10 nucleotides agree with TRBD1. V shed 4 bases and J 5 bases; nucleotides not matched to a gene: 8. The CDR3 runs to 15 residues. In germline, CDR1 is SGHRS, CDR2 YFSETQ. CDR3 residues: CASSERTGGWTEAFF. The CDR3 coding sequence is TGCGCCAGCAGCGAAAGGACAGGGGGTTGGACTGAAGCTTTCTTT.

The chain employs TRBV13 and TRBJ1-3, with TRBD1 as a possible D gene (5 bases). The CDR3 is made up of 15 amino acids. V lost 3 bases to trimming and J lost 3 bases, with 12 bases between them. In germline, CDR1 is PRHDT, CDR2 FYEKMQ (reference sequence). The CDR3 loop reads CASSLAFGGGNTIYF. CDR3 nucleotide sequence: TGTGCCAGCAGCTTGGCGTTCGGGGGTGGAAACACCATATATTTT.

The chain joins TRBV5-1 to TRBJ2-5, with 13 bases fitting TRBD2. The CDR3 has 18 residues. V shed 1 base, J shed 4 bases, and the junction held 10 bases outside the gene matches. The germline gives CDR1 SGHRS, CDR2 YFSETQ. The CDR3 DNA sequence: TGCGCCAGCAGCTTGCAGGGACTAGCGGGGTTGTCGGGAGAGACCCAGTACTTC. As protein: CASSLQGLAGLSGETQYF.